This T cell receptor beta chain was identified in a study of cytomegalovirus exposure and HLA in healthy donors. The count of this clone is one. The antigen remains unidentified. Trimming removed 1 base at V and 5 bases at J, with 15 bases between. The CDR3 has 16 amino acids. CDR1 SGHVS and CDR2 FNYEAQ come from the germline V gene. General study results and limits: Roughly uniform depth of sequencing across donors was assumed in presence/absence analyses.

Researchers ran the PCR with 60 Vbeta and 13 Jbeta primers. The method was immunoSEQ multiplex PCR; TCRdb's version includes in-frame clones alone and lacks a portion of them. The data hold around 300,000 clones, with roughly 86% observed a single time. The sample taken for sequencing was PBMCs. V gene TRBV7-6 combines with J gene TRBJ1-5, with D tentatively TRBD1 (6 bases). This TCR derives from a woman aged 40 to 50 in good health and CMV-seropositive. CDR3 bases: TGTGCCAGCAGCTTAGGGGCCGGGACACAAGATCAGCCCCAGCATTTT. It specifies CASSLGAGTQDQPQHF.